In its sample, the clone carrying this T cell receptor beta chain was seen once. Its target is not known. The CDR3 covers 15 residues. Deletions cut 11 bases from V and 0 bases from J, with 14 bases between. The germline CDR1 and CDR2 sequences are MGHDK and SYGVNS. The data belong to a study of radiation and T cells in renal cell carcinoma. The wider study: Nephrectomy followed 15 Gy stereotactic body radiation by 4 weeks. Overall study results and limits: In blood, top tumor clones expanded by 2 weeks, shrinking by 4.

The protocol was immunoSEQ multiplex PCR, while the TCRdb copy is restricted to in-frame clones and leaves out a portion. The sample has around 130,000 clones, 88% seen once; the top ten hold around 6%. Time point noted: blood 2 weeks post-SBRT. Noted treatment: 15 Gy SBRT to primary tumor, nephrectomy 4 weeks later. Radiation-treated patients gave blood at baseline, week 2 and week 4. The tumor was a clear cell renal cell carcinoma. The chain carries TRBV25-1 and TRBJ1-6, with D perhaps TRBD1 (6 bases). This receptor was identified in a woman in her seventies with renal cell carcinoma. The starting material was blood, obtained from a patient whose treatment included radiotherapy and nephrectomy. Here the CDR3 DNA reads TGTGCCCTCGGGGGCCCGAGCTCCTATAATTCACCCCTCCACTTT. It encodes CALGGPSSYNSPLHF.